This TCR beta chain was captured by sequencing in a study of cytomegalovirus exposure and HLA in healthy donors. Study-level background: The roughly 110 validation repertoires used the same platform as the approximately 700 first-cohort repertoires (as reported by a later analysis).

The CDR3 covers 13 residues. Germline lookup yields CDR1 MGHDK and CDR2 SYGVNS. Between the trimmed V and J ends, which lost 1 base and 8 bases, there was a span of 12 bases. Data came from immunoSEQ multiplex PCR; TCRdb stores just in-frame clones and leaves some out. Of about 160,000 clones in the sample, around nine tenths were seen once. On this clone: No antigen is known for it.

Study-wide results and limits: Listed as cytomegalovirus-associated were 170 or so TCR beta chains. Reportedly, cytomegalovirus status was diagnosed with high sensitivity and specificity. CMV antigen specificity of a few CMV-associated chains was confirmed in vitro.

The rearrangement joins TRBV25-1 to TRBJ2-7; a weak D match, TRBD1 (5 bases). The material sequenced was PBMCs. This sequence was found in a young man in good health and CMV-seropositive. This CDR3 reads CASSESPGIKQYF. As DNA, the CDR3 is TGTGCCAGCAGTGAATCCCCAGGGATCAAGCAGTACTTC.